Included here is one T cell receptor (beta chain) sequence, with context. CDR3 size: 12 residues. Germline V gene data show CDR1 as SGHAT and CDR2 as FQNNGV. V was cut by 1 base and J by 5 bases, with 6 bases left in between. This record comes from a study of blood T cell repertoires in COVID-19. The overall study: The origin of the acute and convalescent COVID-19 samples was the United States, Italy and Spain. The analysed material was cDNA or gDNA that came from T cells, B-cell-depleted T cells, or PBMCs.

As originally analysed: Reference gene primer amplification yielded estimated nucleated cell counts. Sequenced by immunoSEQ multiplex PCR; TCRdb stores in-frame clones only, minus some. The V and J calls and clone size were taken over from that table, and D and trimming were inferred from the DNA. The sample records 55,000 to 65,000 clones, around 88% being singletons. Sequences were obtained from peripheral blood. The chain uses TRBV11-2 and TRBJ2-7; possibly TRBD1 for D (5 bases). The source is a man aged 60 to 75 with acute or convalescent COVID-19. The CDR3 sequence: CASSLAGNEQYF. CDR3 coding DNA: TGTGCCAGCAGCTTAGCAGGGAACGAGCAGTACTTC.